This T cell receptor beta chain was captured in a study of control samples from healthy donors and cancer patients. This clone appeared once. The V gene's germline CDR1 is GTSNPN and CDR2 SVGIG (reference sequence). Trimming removed 5 bases from V and 0 bases from J, with 10 bases in between. CDR3 length: 14 residues. Here immunoSEQ multiplex PCR was the method, and the copy in TCRdb shows in-frame clones only, minus some. The data show 150,000 or so clones, around 96% seen once. The chain uses TRBV30 and TRBJ1-4; the D is unclear. The sequenced sample was blood. The receptor was isolated from a woman aged 40 to 50 in good health. CDR3 bases: TGTGCCTGGGGACTTGTTGCAACTAATGAAAAACTGTTTTTT. The encoded protein is CAWGLVATNEKLFF.